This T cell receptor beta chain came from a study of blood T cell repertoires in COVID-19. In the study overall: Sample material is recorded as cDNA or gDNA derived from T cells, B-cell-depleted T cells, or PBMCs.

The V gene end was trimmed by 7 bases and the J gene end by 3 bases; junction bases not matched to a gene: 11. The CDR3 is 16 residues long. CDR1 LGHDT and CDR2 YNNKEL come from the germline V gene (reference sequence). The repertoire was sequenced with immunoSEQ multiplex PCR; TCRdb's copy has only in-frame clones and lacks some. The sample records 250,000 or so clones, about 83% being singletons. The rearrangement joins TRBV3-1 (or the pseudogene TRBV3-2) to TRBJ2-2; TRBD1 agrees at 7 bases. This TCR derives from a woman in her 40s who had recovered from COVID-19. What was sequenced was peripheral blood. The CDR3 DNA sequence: TGTGCCAGCAATTTTAAAACAGGGGTAGACACCGGGGAGCTGTTTTTT. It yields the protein CASNFKTGVDTGELFF.